This T cell receptor (beta chain) was found in a study of blood T cell repertoires in COVID-19. Study summary: There were acute and convalescent COVID-19 samples, and they came from the United States, Italy and Spain. PBMCs, B-cell-depleted T cells, or T cells were the source of the cDNA or gDNA that made up the material.

In the authors' workflow: Scientists estimated how many nucleated cells there were by amplifying reference gene primers. Clones were sequenced by immunoSEQ multiplex PCR, and TCRdb holds only the in-frame ones, with some missing. Clone size and V and J calls were adopted from that table, with D and trimming inferred from the DNA. The sample lists 200,000 or so clones, roughly 79% occurring once. Germline CDR1 reads MNHEY; CDR2 reads SMNVEV (reference sequence). With 6 bases removed from V and 5 bases from J, the gap between germline ends came to 14 bases. This CDR3 contains 13 residues. This clone was seen a single time.

The rearrangement links TRBV27 to TRBJ2-7; possible D gene TRBD1, 5 bases. The sequence was collected from a human donor with acute or convalescent COVID-19. The donor label of this sample is uncertain. What was sequenced was peripheral blood. CDR3 amino acids: CASRGLSAHEQYF. The CDR3, as DNA: TGTGCCAGCAGGGGGCTTTCGGCTCACGAGCAGTACTTC.